This TCR beta chain originates from a study of response to subunit inactivated influenza vaccine. Study-level findings and limits: T cells newly recruited by each seasonal influenza vaccination are few, the authors suggested.

This clonotype was found a few times. Its antigen is not identified. The V gene's germline CDR1 is DFQATT and CDR2 SNEGSKA (reference sequence). CDR3 size: 13 residues. V lost 6 bases to trimming and J lost 2 bases, with 11 bases between them. TCRdb re-called the RT-PCR reads with MiXCR, one entry per CDR3 protein. The sample holds 500,000 to 700,000 distinct CDR3 sequences, less than 25% seen once. The same data also contributed to another study, on T cells expressing NK-cell markers. In that study: UMIs were included in TCR beta cDNA generated by 5'RACE template switching. Similarly, these clonotypes led the CD3+CD56-NKG2C+ fraction as well in four donors. The study left the HCMV specificity of expanded NKG2C+ T cell clones unresolved.

The clonotype originates from a man aged 50 to 60 who received an inactivated influenza vaccine. The V and J genes are TRBV20-1 and TRBJ1-5; possibly TRBD1 for D (6 bases). This specimen consisted of CD4+ T cells sorted from PBMCs, obtained about 12 days after vaccination. The CDR3 protein is CSASRQGNQPQHF. CDR3 in DNA: TGCAGTGCCAGCCGACAGGGCAATCAGCCCCAGCATTTT.